This TCR beta chain stems from a study of T cell repertoires in cytomegalovirus infection. On the study more broadly: Indications of both CMV infection and matching HLA type were provided by public TCR beta signatures.

Study-level findings and limits: Accumulated public TCR beta family frequency recognized individuals carrying CMV together with the relevant HLA. Clonotypes of TCR beta that were HLA-C-restricted and CMV-specific dominated the ex vivo response.

Each CDR3 protein gets one entry after TCRdb re-called the reads with MiXCR. The sample has approximately 400,000 distinct CDR3 sequences; 25% to 40% are singletons. Worth noting for this clonotype: Its antigen remains unidentified.

The sample consisted of PBMCs. The sequence derives from a human donor in good health (CMV status not recorded). Some clones in this sample may be carry-over from other donors' samples.

The CDR3: CASRPDRGRGPQHF. The CDR3 DNA reads as TGTGCCAGCAGACCAGACAGGGGCCGAGGGCCCCAGCATTTT. The V and J genes are TRBV6-5 and TRBJ1-5; 8 bases agree with TRBD1. With V trimmed by 6 bases and J by 9 bases, 10 bases remained unmatched. Germline V gene data show CDR1 as MNHEY and CDR2 as SVGAGI. The CDR3 runs 14 residues.